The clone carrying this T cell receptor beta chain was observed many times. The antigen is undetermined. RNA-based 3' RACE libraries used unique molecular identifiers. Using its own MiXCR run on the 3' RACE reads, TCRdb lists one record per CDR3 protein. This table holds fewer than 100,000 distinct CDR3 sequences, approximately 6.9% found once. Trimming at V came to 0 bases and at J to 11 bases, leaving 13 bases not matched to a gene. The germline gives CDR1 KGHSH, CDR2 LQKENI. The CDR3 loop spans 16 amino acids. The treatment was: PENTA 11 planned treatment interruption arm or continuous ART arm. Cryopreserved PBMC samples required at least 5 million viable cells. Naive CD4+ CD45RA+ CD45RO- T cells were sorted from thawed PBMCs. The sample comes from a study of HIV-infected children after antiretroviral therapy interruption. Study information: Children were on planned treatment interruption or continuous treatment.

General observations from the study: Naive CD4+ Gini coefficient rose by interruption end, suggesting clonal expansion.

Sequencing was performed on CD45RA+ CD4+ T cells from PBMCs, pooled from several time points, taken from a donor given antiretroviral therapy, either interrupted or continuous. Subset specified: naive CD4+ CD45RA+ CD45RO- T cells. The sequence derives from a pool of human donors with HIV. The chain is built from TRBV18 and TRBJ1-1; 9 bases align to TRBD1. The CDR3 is CASSPPVGQGNRGAFF. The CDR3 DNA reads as TGTGCCAGCTCACCACCGGTGGGACAGGGTAACAGAGGGGCTTTCTTT.